This T cell receptor beta chain was profiled in a study of T cell changes during pregnancy in multiple sclerosis. The CDR3 has 14 residues. With 4 bases removed from V and 0 bases from J, the gap between germline ends came to 10 bases. From germline, CDR1 is MNHNS and CDR2 SASEGT. Here immunoSEQ multiplex PCR was the method, and the copy in TCRdb shows in-frame clones only, minus some. The repertoire includes approximately 90,000 clones, roughly 90% of them detected once, and 0.85% to 0.95% sits in the top ten. This clonotype originated in a female donor with multiple sclerosis, enrolled in a pregnancy study. The chain links TRBV6-1 to TRBJ2-7, with D perhaps TRBD2 (5 bases). Sequenced here: peripheral blood, sampled before pregnancy. The CDR3 DNA is TGTGCCAGCAGTGCAAGCGCGGGCTCCTACGAGCAGTACTTC. Protein sequence: CASSASAGSYEQYF.